This T cell receptor (beta chain) was captured in a study of T cell responses to AZD1222 COVID-19 vaccine. Findings of the study overall: Only a handful of people who got AZD1222 tested seropositive at baseline. When two AZD1222 doses had been given, Spike-specific TCR breadth and depth rose. Donors in the cohort were predominantly white British and more often female, and clonal diversity was possibly underestimated.

Comment on this clone: What it recognizes is unknown.

Some clones are missing from TCRdb's copy, which holds only in-frame ones; the method was immunoSEQ multiplex PCR. Of under 150,000 clones in the sample, roughly 85% are singletons; the top ten hold 1.6%. The sequenced sample was peripheral blood, obtained on day 0 of AZD1222 vaccination. The sequence was collected from an adult in good health.

The CDR3 loop is CASSDRVTQPQHF. The CDR3 region has the DNA TGTGCCAGCAGCGACAGGGTGACTCAGCCCCAGCATTTT. V and J are TRBV5-8 and TRBJ1-5, with 7 bases identical to TRBD1. The CDR3 extends over 13 amino acids. From germline, CDR1 is SGHTS and CDR2 YDEGEE. J lost 6 bases, V lost 4 bases, and 4 bases had no gene match. The full variable domain, completed using reference TRBV5-8 and TRBJ1-5, is EAGVTQSPTHLIKTRGQQATLRCSPISGHTSVYWYQQALGLGLQFLLWYDEGEERNRGNFPPRFSGRQFPNYSSELNVNALELEDSALYLCASSDRVTQPQHFGDGTRLSIL.